This record looks at one T cell receptor beta chain sequence and its context. The CDR3 extends over 16 amino acids. Trimming removed 2 bases at V and 3 bases at J, with 14 bases between. Germline V CDR1 and CDR2: SGHRS, YFSETQ. These data originate in a study of cytomegalovirus exposure and HLA in healthy donors. The PCR was carried out with 60 Vbeta primers and 13 Jbeta primers. Original analysis: Later analysis identified 88 million or so unique TCR beta chains, about 10 million shared. Sequenced by immunoSEQ multiplex PCR; TCRdb stores in-frame clones only, minus some. Clone size and V and J calls were adopted from that table, with D and trimming inferred from the DNA. The table includes fewer than 200,000 clones, about 80% detected once.

The material sequenced was PBMCs. This receptor was obtained from a man in his 60s in good health and CMV-seronegative. The V call is TRBV5-1, the J call TRBJ1-4, with unresolved D. The CDR3 region is CASSFAAGQANEKLFF. The CDR3 DNA sequence: TGCGCCAGCAGCTTCGCCGCGGGCCAGGCTAATGAAAAACTGTTTTTT.